Listed here are 26 T cell receptor beta chains from one sample, sequenced in a study of shared clonotypes between healthy human individuals. Assay used: immunoSEQ multiplex PCR; TCRdb lists only in-frame clones, some missing. Of 2 million to 2.5 million clones listed, approximately 96% are singletons. The sequenced sample consisted of naive CD4+ T cells sorted from blood. Subset in this sample: CD45RA+ positively selected. These receptors all stem from a man younger than 30 in good health.

This clone was seen just once. The chain carries TRBV18 and TRBJ2-5, with D unresolved. The CDR3 has 12 residues. Germline assignment: CDR1 KGHSH and CDR2 LQKENI. V dropped 5 bases and J dropped 2 bases, with 6 bases sitting between them. CDR3 residues: CASSRFQETQYF. CDR3 nucleotides: TGTGCCAGCTCAAGATTTCAAGAGACCCAGTACTTC.

This chain links TRBV6-5 with TRBJ2-2, with D unclear. Between the trimmed V and J ends, which lost 6 bases and 3 bases, there was a span of 11 bases. Germline V gives CDR1 MNHEY, CDR2 SVGAGI. The CDR3 spans 14 residues. The CDR3 spells CASSRSSYTGELFF. CDR3 sequence (DNA): TGTGCCAGCAGCCGATCAAGCTACACCGGGGAGCTGTTTTTT.

This chain uses TRBV18 with TRBJ2-7; D may correspond to TRBD1 or TRBD2 (5 bases each). This CDR3 spans 13 amino acids. Germline CDR1 KGHSH, CDR2 LQKENI. V lost 6 bases, J lost 0 bases, and 9 bases lay in between. CDR3 sequence (DNA): TGTGCCAGCTCTACCGGGGCCTCCTACGAGCAGTACTTC. Protein sequence: CASSTGASYEQYF.

As to this clone: This specimen includes other DNA sequences encoding the same CDR3. The V call is TRBV18, the J call TRBJ1-1; D may be TRBD1 (6 bases). The CDR3 is 14 residues long. In germline, CDR1 is KGHSH, CDR2 LQKENI. The V end was cut by 3 bases, the J end by 3 bases, with 11 bases between. CDR3 amino acids: CASSPGQSYTEAFF. In DNA, the CDR3 is TGTGCCAGCTCACCCGGACAGTCCTACACTGAAGCTTTCTTT.

V usage is TRBV9 and J usage is TRBJ2-7; D ambiguous. V lost 4 bases, J lost 3 bases, and 17 bases lay in between. The CDR3 spans 15 residues. Germline values: CDR1 SGDLS, CDR2 YYNGEE. The CDR3: CASSPRDLTFYEQYF. CDR3 bases: TGTGCCAGCAGCCCCCGAGACTTGACGTTCTACGAGCAGTACTTC.

A single count supports this clone. This specimen includes other DNA sequences encoding the same CDR3. The chain combines TRBV6-5 with TRBJ2-7; 12 positions match TRBD2. V gave up 2 bases and J gave up 3 bases; unmatched junction bases: 5. The CDR3 is 16 residues long. Germline values: CDR1 MNHEY, CDR2 SVGAGI. The CDR3 sequence: CASSYGTSGPFYEQYF. CDR3 nucleotides: TGTGCCAGCAGTTACGGGACTAGCGGGCCTTTCTACGAGCAGTACTTC.

V is TRBV7-9 and J is TRBJ1-1; D remains unclear. V lost 1 base to trimming and J lost 0 bases, with 9 bases between them. Germline V gives CDR1 SEHNR, CDR2 FQNEAQ (reference sequence). The CDR3 is made up of 15 amino acids. CDR3: CASSLGVSVNTEAFF. CDR3 coding DNA: TGTGCCAGCAGCTTAGGTGTTTCGGTGAACACTGAAGCTTTCTTT.

Notes on this clone: Other DNA sequences within the sample encode an identical CDR3. The chain is built from TRBV28 and TRBJ1-2, with 7 bases matching TRBD1. Germline V lookup: CDR1 MDHEN, CDR2 SYDVKM. The CDR3 runs 13 residues. The V gene end was trimmed by 4 bases and the J gene end by 2 bases; junction bases not matched to a gene: 1. The CDR3 bases are TGTGCCAGCAGTTCGACAGGGAACTATGGCTACACCTTC. It specifies CASSSTGNYGYTF.

The gene calls are TRBV6-5 and TRBJ2-7; D is undetermined. Germline V lookup: CDR1 MNHEY, CDR2 SVGAGI. V was pared by 6 bases and J by 2 bases, with 11 bases between. The CDR3 has 13 amino acids. The CDR3 region is CASRPSPPYEQYF. For the CDR3, the DNA is TGTGCCAGCAGGCCGAGCCCACCCTACGAGCAGTACTTC.

V and J are TRBV7-9 and TRBJ1-2; maybe TRBD1 (5 bases). The CDR3 is 14 residues long. The V gene's germline CDR1 is SEHNR and CDR2 FQNEAQ (reference sequence). Trimming removed 1 base from V and 3 bases from J, with 9 bases in between. The CDR3 loop is CASSLGVGDYGYTF. The CDR3, as DNA: TGTGCCAGCAGCTTAGGAGTAGGGGACTATGGCTACACCTTC.

The chain recombines TRBV30 with TRBJ1-1; no reliable D call. In germline, CDR1 is GTSNPN, CDR2 SVGIG (reference sequence). The CDR3 spans 13 residues. V lost 4 bases and J lost 3, with 12 bases in between. Here the CDR3 reads CAWMPRADTEAFF. The CDR3 DNA follows: TGTGCCTGGATGCCTCGAGCGGACACTGAAGCTTTCTTT.

A single count supports this clone. The junction and the germline gene differ at one end; a read error may be behind it. The CDR3 DNA follows: TGTGCCAGCAGTTCGGGGGCAGGAATGGTCTTC. It specifies CASSSGAGMVF. The chain carries TRBV6-5 and TRBJ2-7; D assignment may be TRBD1 or TRBD2 (6 bases each). Germline lookup yields CDR1 MNHEY and CDR2 SVGAGI. The CDR3 loop spans 11 amino acids.

A note on this clone: Germline is not matched at one junction end, which may reflect a read error. The chain joins TRBV19 to TRBJ1-2; D is perhaps TRBD1 (5 bases). This CDR3 has 13 residues. CDR1 and CDR2 (germline): LNHDA, SQIVND (reference sequence). The CDR3 region is CASTLIGTRGYTF. In DNA form, the CDR3 reads TGTGCTAGTACGTTAATCGGGACGAGGGGCTACACCTTC.

Concerning this clone itself: The germline gene is not matched at one end of the junction; a read error may be the cause. This sequence joins TRBV30 and TRBJ1-6, with D unclear. CDR3 length: 13 residues. Germline values: CDR1 GTSNPN, CDR2 SVGIG (reference sequence). CDR3 protein: CAWTASSNSPLHF. In DNA form, the CDR3 reads TGTGCCTGGACGGCATCCTCTAATTCACCCCTCCACTTT.

This sequence joins TRBV5-4 and TRBJ1-1; D unresolved. The CDR3 totals 14 residues. With 4 bases removed from V and 11 bases from J, the gap between germline ends came to 21 bases. From germline, CDR1 is SGHNT and CDR2 YYREEE (reference sequence). CDR3 region: CASSPSALSPWAFF. CDR3 coding DNA: TGTGCCAGCAGCCCCTCTGCCTTATCCCCTTGGGCTTTCTTT.

This sequence joins TRBV19 and TRBJ2-2; 11 bases match TRBD1. The ends lost 7 bases at V and 4 bases at J; junction bases unmatched: 8. Germline V gene data show CDR1 as LNHDA and CDR2 as SQIVND (reference sequence). There are 16 residues in the CDR3. The CDR3 reads CASISAGTGGTGELFF. The CDR3 DNA reads as TGTGCCAGTATATCCGCCGGGACAGGGGGCACCGGGGAGCTGTTTTTT.

The rearrangement links TRBV5-1 to TRBJ2-2; 8 nucleotides match TRBD1. V dropped 5 bases and J dropped 1; count of bases not matched to a gene: 4. There are 15 residues in the CDR3. The germline gives CDR1 SGHRS, CDR2 YFSETQ. Here the CDR3 DNA reads TGCGCCAGCAGGAGGACAGGGTTGAACACCGGGGAGCTGTTTTTT. This translates into CASRRTGLNTGELFF. Together with reference TRBV5-1 and TRBJ2-2, the CDR3 gives the full variable domain: KAGVTQTPRYLIKTRGQQVTLSCSPISGHRSVSWYQQTPGQGLQFLFEYFSETQRNKGNFPGRFSGRQFSNSRSEMNVSTLELGDSALYLCASRRTGLNTGELFFGEGSRLTVL.

Here the CDR3 reads CASSQDGLGLSEKLFF. The DNA for the CDR3 is TGCGCCAGCAGCCAAGATGGATTGGGTTTAAGCGAAAAACTGTTTTTT. V usage is TRBV4-1 and J usage is TRBJ1-4; D is uncertain. Germline V CDR1 and CDR2: MGHRA, YSYEKL. The V and J ends lost 0 bases and 8 bases respectively, with 16 bases between them. The CDR3 loop spans 16 amino acids.

The chain carries TRBV11-3 and TRBJ2-1; D ambiguous. The V gene lost 1 base and the J gene lost 6 bases, with 7 bases spanning the gap. The germline gives CDR1 SGHNT, CDR2 YENEEA. The length of the CDR3 is 13 residues. The CDR3 nucleotides read TGTGCCAGCAGCTTAGGTGTCTTCAATGAGCAGTTCTTC. Its translation: CASSLGVFNEQFF. The complete variable domain, with remaining parts taken from reference TRBV11-3 and TRBJ2-1, reads EAGVVQSPRYKIIEKKQPVAFWCNPISGHNTLYWYLQNLGQGPELLIRYENEEAVDDSQLPKDRFSAERLKGVDSTLKIQPAELGDSAVYLCASSLGVFNEQFFGPGTRLTVL.

The chain joins TRBV5-4 to TRBJ2-5; D is perhaps TRBD2 (6 bases). The V and J ends lost 1 base and 0 bases respectively, with 13 bases between them. CDR3 size: 16 residues. The germline V gene encodes CDR1 SGHNT and CDR2 YYREEE (reference sequence). The CDR3 protein is CASSLQSSGYQETQYF. Written as DNA, the CDR3 is TGTGCCAGCAGCTTGCAGAGTAGCGGCTACCAAGAGACCCAGTACTTC. Filled out from reference TRBV5-4 and TRBJ2-5, the complete variable domain reads ETGVTQSPTHLIKTRGQQVTLRCSSQSGHNTVSWYQQALGQGPQFIFQYYREEENGRGNFPPRFSGLQFPNYSSELNVNALELDDSALYLCASSLQSSGYQETQYFGPGTRLLVL.

The V gene is TRBV9, the J gene TRBJ2-5; TRBD2 agrees at 15 bases. CDR1 is SGDLS and CDR2 is YYNGEE in the germline V gene. V dropped 4 bases and J dropped 5; count of bases not matched to a gene: 9. The CDR3 runs to 17 residues. As DNA, the CDR3 is TGTGCCAGCAGCTCCGGACTAGCGGGAGGGCCACGGGAGACCCAGTACTTC. Residues: CASSSGLAGGPRETQYF.

The gene calls are TRBV30 and TRBJ2-7; weak D call: TRBD1 (7 bases). Trimming took off 4 bases at V and 2 bases at J, with 9 bases between the two ends. Germline V gives CDR1 GTSNPN, CDR2 SVGIG (reference sequence). This CDR3 spans 12 amino acids. The CDR3 DNA reads TGTGCCTGGACAGGGGGGACCTACGAGCAGTACTTC. Its translation: CAWTGGTYEQYF.

The chain employs TRBV11-2 and TRBJ2-7, with D unclear. The CDR3 loop spans 14 amino acids. Germline V gene lookup returns CDR1 SGHAT and CDR2 FQNNGV. V was clipped by 5 bases and J by 3 bases, with 14 bases between them. The CDR3 DNA follows: TGTGCCAGCAGCCTCCCGGGCAGCTTCTACGAGCAGTACTTC. Amino acids: CASSLPGSFYEQYF.

The table lists this clone with a count of one. This chain joins TRBV4-1 and TRBJ2-5, with TRBD2 as a possible D gene (6 bases). The CDR3 is made up of 16 amino acids. Germline loops: CDR1 MGHRA, CDR2 YSYEKL. V shed 2 bases and J shed 1 base, with 14 bases lying between them. In DNA, the CDR3 is TGCGCCAGCAGCCAACCCGCACGGGACTCCCAAGAGACCCAGTACTTC. Amino acid sequence: CASSQPARDSQETQYF.

V gene TRBV19 combines with J gene TRBJ1-1; 9 nucleotides agree with TRBD1. With V trimmed by 5 bases and J by 1 base, 14 bases remained unmatched. The CDR3 length is 18 residues. The germline gives CDR1 LNHDA, CDR2 SQIVND (reference sequence). The CDR3 nucleotides are TGTGCCAGTAGTCTCCGGGACAGGGATTCTCGGCGGAACACTGAAGCTTTCTTT. Its protein is CASSLRDRDSRRNTEAFF.

The CDR3 region has the DNA TGTGCCAGCAGCTGGGGGGCAGGCAATCAGCCCCAGCATTTT. It translates to CASSWGAGNQPQHF. The V call is TRBV27, the J call TRBJ1-5; weak D call: TRBD1 (6 bases). V was pared by 6 bases and J by 2 bases, with 11 bases between. There are 14 residues in the CDR3. Germline V gene lookup returns CDR1 MNHEY and CDR2 SMNVEV (reference sequence).